These 26 T cell receptor beta chains were sequenced from one sample in a study of blood T cell repertoires in COVID-19. Generated by immunoSEQ multiplex PCR, the TCRdb table keeps only in-frame clones and is missing some. The sample shows about 180,000 clones, roughly 84% of them seen only once. The sequencing input was peripheral blood. The receptors stem from a middle-aged man with active or convalescent COVID-19.

The chain combines TRBV12-3 or TRBV12-4 with TRBJ2-5, with TRBD2 identical over 8 bases. The CDR3 runs 13 residues. V trimming: 4 bases; J trimming: 4 bases; junction bases outside the gene matches: 2. CDR3 DNA sequence: TGTGCCAGCAGTTACCTAGCGGGAGAGACCCAGTACTTC. Translated, it gives CASSYLAGETQYF.

V usage is TRBV19 and J usage is TRBJ1-6, with D maybe TRBD1 (5 bases). The germline V gene encodes CDR1 LNHDA and CDR2 SQIVND (reference sequence). V lost 5 bases to trimming and J lost 10 bases, with 9 bases between them. The CDR3 spans 12 residues. CDR3 nucleotides: TGTGCCAGTAGTTCAGGGAGGTCACCCCTCCACTTT. This translates into CASSSGRSPLHF.

CDR3 residues: CASSFRTSGGTHNTGELFF. DNA of the CDR3: TGTGCCAGCAGCTTTCGGACTAGCGGGGGAACCCACAACACCGGGGAGCTGTTTTTT. The rearrangement links TRBV7-6 to TRBJ2-2; 13 nucleotides agree with TRBD2. V lost 3 bases and J lost 2; bases outside the gene matches: 9. Germline CDR1 reads SGHVS; CDR2 reads FNYEAQ. This CDR3 region has 19 residues.

For the CDR3, the DNA is TGTGCCAGCAGTGAATTATTGTACTACGAGCAGTACTTC. Translated, it gives CASSELLYYEQYF. The chain combines TRBV6-1 with TRBJ2-7; D gene ambiguous. This CDR3 has 13 residues. Trimming cost V 2 bases and J 3 bases, with 8 bases left between them. Germline lookup yields CDR1 MNHNS and CDR2 SASEGT.

V and J are TRBV5-4 and TRBJ2-1, with D hard to call. V was shortened by 4 bases and J by 6 bases, with 8 bases between the two germline ends. The germline V gene has CDR1 SGHNT and CDR2 YYREEE (reference sequence). The CDR3 consists of 12 residues. CDR3 sequence (DNA): TGTGCCAGCAGCACTAATTTCAATGAGCAGTTCTTC. This translates into CASSTNFNEQFF.

The CDR3 spells CASSDRDRDEQYF. The CDR3 DNA sequence: TGTGCCAGCAGCGACCGGGACAGGGACGAGCAGTACTTC. The rearrangement links TRBV6-4 to TRBJ2-7; 9 bases agree with TRBD1. V lost 6 bases and J lost 5; bases outside the gene matches: 5. The CDR3 is 13 amino acids. Germline V CDR1 and CDR2: MRHNA, SNTAGT.

V and J are TRBV5-6 and TRBJ2-6; D perhaps matches TRBD2 (5 bases). The germline V and J ends were trimmed by 3 bases and 2 bases, with 15 bases remaining between them. Germline V gene data show CDR1 as SGHDT and CDR2 as YYEEEE. The CDR3 contains 17 residues. In DNA, the CDR3 is TGTGCCAGCAGCTCCTTGGTATGGGGAGCTGGGGCCAACGTCCTGACTTTC. Protein sequence: CASSSLVWGAGANVLTF.

V usage is TRBV3-1 (or the pseudogene TRBV3-2) and J usage is TRBJ1-2; 8 bases map to TRBD1. J lost 5 bases, V lost 8 bases, and 10 bases had no gene match. The germline V gene has CDR1 LGHDT and CDR2 YNNKEL (reference sequence). CDR3 size: 14 residues. The CDR3 nucleotides are TGTGCCAGCCTCGGGGGACAGGCGATATATGGCTACACCTTC. Its protein product is CASLGGQAIYGYTF.

The chain recombines TRBV7-9 with TRBJ1-1, with D perhaps matching TRBD1 (6 bases). Germline lookup yields CDR1 SEHNR and CDR2 FQNEAQ (reference sequence). This CDR3 is 12 amino acids long. V was trimmed by 5 bases and J by 14 bases, leaving 18 bases between them. In DNA form, the CDR3 reads TGTGCCAGCAGCCGCGGCGACAGGCCTAGCTTCTTT. Protein sequence: CASSRGDRPSFF. Based on the CDR3 plus reference TRBV7-9 and TRBJ1-1, the full variable domain is DTGVSQNPRHKITKRGQNVTFRCDPISEHNRLYWYRQTLGQGPEFLTYFQNEAQLEKSRLLSDRFSAERPKGSFSTLEIQRTEQGDSAMYLCASSRGDRPSFFGQGTRLTVV.

This chain connects TRBV18 to TRBJ1-6; 8 bases agree with TRBD1. V shed 5 bases, J shed 7 bases, and the junction held 7 bases outside the gene matches. The CDR3 is 15 amino acids. From germline, CDR1 is KGHSH and CDR2 LQKENI. CDR3 protein: CASSRTGMGNSPLHF. The DNA for the CDR3 is TGTGCCAGCTCAAGGACAGGGATGGGCAATTCACCCCTCCACTTT.

This rearrangement joins TRBV19 to TRBJ2-1, with 9 bases that match TRBD2. This CDR3 is 15 amino acids long. The germline V gene has CDR1 LNHDA and CDR2 SQIVND (reference sequence). Losses at the gene ends were 5 bases for V and 4 bases for J; bases not matched to a gene: 6. In DNA form, the CDR3 reads TGTGCCAGTAGTCTCAAGCGGGGGGCTTACAATGAGCAGTTCTTC. It yields the protein CASSLKRGAYNEQFF.

This clone appeared a single time. The chain recombines TRBV7-2 with TRBJ1-2; TRBD1 matches 8 bases. The CDR3 covers 14 residues. V trimming: 5 bases; J trimming: 9 bases; junction bases outside the gene matches: 11. Germline V gene data show CDR1 as SGHTA and CDR2 as FQGNSA. CDR3 sequence reads: CASSTRQGTGRYTF. In DNA, the CDR3 is TGTGCCAGCAGCACACGACAGGGGACGGGGCGCTACACCTTC.

The chain uses TRBV9 and TRBJ1-5; D unclear. V dropped 2 bases and J dropped 5 bases, with 11 bases sitting between them. Germline CDR1 is SGDLS and CDR2 is YYNGEE. The CDR3 is 14 amino acids. CDR3 protein: CASSVGAGDQPQHF. Here the CDR3 DNA reads TGTGCCAGCAGCGTCGGCGCGGGAGATCAGCCCCAGCATTTT.

V and J are TRBV19 and TRBJ1-5; 12 nucleotides agree with TRBD1. The CDR3 contains 19 residues. V was clipped by 4 bases and J by 7 bases; unmatched bases: 17. CDR1 is LNHDA and CDR2 is SQIVND in the germline V gene (reference sequence). The CDR3 coding sequence is TGTGCCAGTAGTACCAGGAGGTGGGACAGGGGGCGCGGGGAACAGCCCCAGCATTTT. It is translated as CASSTRRWDRGRGEQPQHF.

The chain uses TRBV4-3 and TRBJ2-2; 10 bases line up with TRBD1. V lost 0 bases and J lost 7; bases outside the gene matches: 5. This CDR3 has 16 amino acids. Germline CDR1 reads LGHNA; CDR2 reads YSLEER. CDR3 DNA sequence: TGCGCCAGCAGCCAAGATTTGGGACAGGGGCGCGGGGAGCTGTTTTTT. This translates into CASSQDLGQGRGELFF.

The V gene is TRBV4-3, the J gene TRBJ2-5; a weak D match, TRBD1 (6 bases). The CDR3 runs to 15 residues. Germline loops: CDR1 LGHNA, CDR2 YSLEER. V was cut by 0 bases and J by 1 base, with 9 bases left in between. The CDR3 sequence: CASSQDPGAQETQYF. CDR3 nucleotide sequence: TGCGCCAGCAGCCAAGATCCAGGGGCCCAAGAGACCCAGTACTTC.

CDR3 protein: CSARPGYEQYF. The CDR3 DNA is TGCAGTGCTAGACCCGGGTACGAGCAGTACTTC. The rearrangement uses TRBV20-1 and TRBJ2-7; D not resolved. In germline, CDR1 is DFQATT, CDR2 SNEGSKA (reference sequence). Trimming left V 2 bases short and J 4 bases short, with 6 bases between. The CDR3 is made up of 11 amino acids.

The genes are TRBV6-2 or TRBV6-3 and TRBJ2-3, with 7 nucleotides matching TRBD2. Trimming at V came to 6 bases and at J to 0 bases, leaving 6 bases not matched to a gene. This CDR3 region has 15 residues. Germline V gene data show CDR1 as MNHEY and CDR2 as SVGEGT. The CDR3 DNA reads TGTGCCAGCAGCCGGGATAGCGGGAGCACAGATACGCAGTATTTT. Translating gives CASSRDSGSTDTQYF.

The V call is TRBV12-3 or TRBV12-4, the J call TRBJ2-7, with D tentatively TRBD1 (6 bases). CDR3 length: 12 amino acids. The V gene lost 0 bases and the J gene lost 8 bases, with 8 bases spanning the gap. CDR3 sequence reads: CASSLAGQKQYF. DNA of the CDR3: TGTGCCAGCAGTTTAGCCGGACAGAAGCAGTACTTC.

J is TRBJ2-7 and V is TRBV18, with 10 bases identical to TRBD1. Per the germline V gene, CDR1 is KGHSH and CDR2 is LQKENI. Trimming at V came to 0 bases and at J to 3 bases, leaving 5 bases not matched to a gene. This CDR3 has 16 amino acids. The CDR3 nucleotides are TGTGCCAGCTCACCACCCCCGGGACAGGGGAACTACGAGCAGTACTTC. It codes for CASSPPPGQGNYEQYF.

The genes are TRBV28 and TRBJ1-1; 9 nucleotides line up with TRBD1. CDR1 is MDHEN, CDR2 SYDVKM, per germline. CDR3 length: 15 amino acids. Germline trimming cut 5 bases from V and 4 bases from J; bases unmatched to any gene: 8. The CDR3 here is CASSPRTGEATEAFF. Written as DNA, the CDR3 is TGTGCCAGCAGTCCTCGGACAGGGGAAGCCACTGAAGCTTTCTTT.

The V gene is TRBV27, the J gene TRBJ2-1; 8 bases fit TRBD2. Germline V gives CDR1 MNHEY, CDR2 SMNVEV (reference sequence). The CDR3 runs 14 residues. After removal of 5 bases from V and 9 bases from J, the junction contained 9 bases not matched to a gene. CDR3 amino acids: CASSLPGLVTEQFF. In nucleotides, the CDR3 is TGTGCCAGCAGTCTACCGGGACTAGTAACTGAGCAGTTCTTC.

The chain joins TRBV19 to TRBJ2-3; TRBD2 aligns across 7 bases. This CDR3 is 16 amino acids long. Per germline, CDR1 LNHDA and CDR2 SQIVND (reference sequence). J gave up 3 bases and V 8 bases, and 14 bases lay outside the gene matches. CDR3 nucleotides: TGTGCCAGTGGCAACCTCCAGGGAGGGACGACAGATACGCAGTATTTT. This translates into CASGNLQGGTTDTQYF.

J is TRBJ2-7 and V is TRBV9, with TRBD2 as a possible D gene (6 bases). V was clipped by 4 bases and J by 7 bases, with 18 bases between them. The CDR3 extends over 14 amino acids. In germline, CDR1 is SGDLS, CDR2 YYNGEE. The CDR3 spells CASSSRDSRTEQYF. CDR3 DNA: TGTGCCAGCAGCTCGCGGGACTCTCGTACAGAGCAGTACTTC. Filled out from reference TRBV9 and TRBJ2-7, the complete variable domain reads DSGVTQTPKHLITATGQRVTLRCSPRSGDLSVYWYQQSLDQGLQFLIQYYNGEERAKGNILERFSAQQFPDLHSELNLSSLELGDSALYFCASSSRDSRTEQYFGPGTRLTVT.

The chain uses TRBV7-2 and TRBJ2-7, with D perhaps TRBD1 (5 bases). This CDR3 comprises 14 residues. Germline assignment: CDR1 SGHTA and CDR2 FQGNSA. V was shortened by 1 base and J by 0 bases, with 7 bases between the two germline ends. This chain's CDR3 is CASSLGQISYEQYF. The CDR3 nucleotides read TGTGCCAGCAGCTTAGGACAGATCTCCTACGAGCAGTACTTC.

This chain connects TRBV7-2 to TRBJ2-7, with TRBD2 as a possible D gene (6 bases). The CDR3 has 15 amino acids. Per the germline V gene, CDR1 is SGHTA and CDR2 is FQGNSA. V lost 3 bases and J lost 2, with 14 bases in between. CDR3 DNA sequence: TGTGCCAGCAGCTTTGGGCGGGGTATCACCTACGAGCAGTACTTC. Protein: CASSFGRGITYEQYF.